This section outlines one T cell receptor (beta chain) sequence together with its context. This entry belongs to a study of blood T cell repertoires in COVID-19. On the study more broadly: The United States, Italy and Spain were the sources of the acute and convalescent COVID-19 samples. Nucleic acid was either cDNA or gDNA, and it came from T cells, B-cell-depleted T cells, or PBMCs.

In the original analysis: Estimation of nucleated cell counts relied on the amplification of reference gene primers. Clones were sequenced by immunoSEQ multiplex PCR, and TCRdb holds only the in-frame ones, with some missing. Clone size and V and J calls were adopted from that table, with D and trimming inferred from the DNA. The sample consists of 120,000 or so clones, more than 75% of them appearing once. Sequenced input: peripheral blood. This clonotype was obtained from a woman aged 55-70 years with acute or convalescent COVID-19.

CDR3 in DNA: TGTGCCAGCAGTGAACTACAGGAAGGCACCGGGGAGCTGTTTTTT. Protein product: CASSELQEGTGELFF. This chain joins TRBV6-1 and TRBJ2-2, with D possibly TRBD1 on 5 matching bases. This CDR3 contains 15 residues. V lost 2 bases and J lost 4, with 11 bases in between. The V gene's germline CDR1 is MNHNS and CDR2 SASEGT.